This T cell receptor (beta chain) was identified in a study of shared clonotypes between healthy human individuals. As to this clone: What it binds is unknown.

V lost 2 bases, J lost 1 base, and 7 bases stayed unmatched. The germline CDR1 and CDR2 sequences are PRHDT and FYEKMQ (reference sequence). This CDR3 has 16 amino acids. Profiling relied on immunoSEQ multiplex PCR, and the TCRdb table lists in-frame clones only, not all of them. This repertoire shows about 700,000 clones, around 67% found once; its top ten account for about 1.7%. Study-level results: Relative to clonotypes present in all four donors, those not shared had lower generation probabilities. Shared clonotypes: about 4.6% naive CD4, about 3.5% naive CD8, roughly 2.2% memory CD4, more than 0.3% memory CD8.

The rearrangement joins TRBV13 to TRBJ1-1; TRBD1 matches at 7 bases. Source material: memory CD4+ T cells sorted from blood. As to subset: CD45RA-negative fraction. The TCR comes from a woman between 25 and 40 years old in good health. The CDR3 loop is CASSLYLDRENTEAFF. CDR3 coding DNA: TGTGCCAGCAGCTTATACCTTGACAGGGAGAACACTGAAGCTTTCTTT.